These T cell receptor beta chains were read from a single sample in a study of graft-versus-host responses after intestinal transplantation. Which antigens these TCRs recognize remains unknown. Some clones are missing from TCRdb's copy, which holds only in-frame ones; the method was immunoSEQ multiplex PCR. Of over 100,000 clones listed, roughly nine tenths are singletons. The source was unstimulated CD4+ T cells sorted from spleen or lymph node cells, collected before intestinal transplant. The receptor source for this set is a human donor who received an intestinal transplant. Both conserved end residues are part of each CDR3. A D gene is named only where the DNA matches it firmly. Not all rows give a size; the values are once, few, many and, for expanded clones, a class.

size: once; V: TRBV5-4; D: TRBD2; J: TRBJ2-3; CDR3: CASSLDTSGNTDTQYF; DNA: TGTGCCAGCAGCTTGGATACTAGCGGGAACACAGATACGCAGTATTTT
size: .; V: TRBV20-1; D: .; J: TRBJ2-7; CDR3: CSAGPVYEQYF; DNA: TGCAGTGCCGGCCCTGTCTACGAGCAGTACTTC
size: .; V: TRBV28; D: .; J: TRBJ1-5; CDR3: CASSLPLLSNQPQHF; DNA: TGTGCCAGCAGTTTGCCACTCCTTAGCAATCAGCCCCAGCATTTT
size: .; V: TRBV7-6; D: .; J: TRBJ2-1; CDR3: CASSSRQGGRNEQFF; DNA: TGTGCCAGCAGCTCCAGACAGGGAGGTAGGAATGAGCAGTTCTTC
size: once; V: TRBV5-1; D: .; J: TRBJ1-1; CDR3: CASSAGMNTEAFF; DNA: TGCGCCAGCAGCGCCGGGATGAACACTGAAGCTTTCTTT
size: .; V: TRBV1; D: .; J: TRBJ1-6; CDR3: CTSSQGGTHNSPLHF; DNA: TGCACCAGCAGCCAAGGGGGAACCCATAATTCACCCCTCCACTTT
size: .; V: TRBV11-2; D: TRBD2; J: TRBJ2-5; CDR3: CASSLERGLAGQETQYF; DNA: TGTGCCAGCAGCTTAGAGCGTGGGCTAGCGGGCCAAGAGACCCAGTACTTC
size: .; V: TRBV7-2; D: .; J: TRBJ1-5; CDR3: CASSRRVNQPQHF; DNA: TGTGCCAGCAGCCGGCGGGTCAATCAGCCCCAGCATTTT
size: .; V: TRBV6-5; D: TRBD1; J: TRBJ2-5; CDR3: CASSYSGTGDRETQYF; DNA: TGTGCCAGCAGTTACTCAGGGACAGGGGATAGGGAGACCCAGTACTTC
size: .; V: TRBV5-6; D: .; J: TRBJ2-5; CDR3: CASSLTTGMAETQYF; DNA: TGTGCCAGCAGCCTCACGACAGGCATGGCAGAGACCCAGTACTTC
size: .; V: TRBV30; D: .; J: TRBJ2-1; CDR3: CAWRVGWDVSLQFF; DNA: TGTGCCTGGAGGGTGGGGTGGGACGTAAGTTTGCAGTTCTTC
size: .; V: TRBV5-4; D: .; J: TRBJ1-2; CDR3: CASSLGLQPNYGYTF; DNA: TGTGCCAGCAGCTTGGGCTTGCAGCCTAACTATGGCTACACCTTC
size: .; V: TRBV7-2; D: .; J: TRBJ1-1; CDR3: CASSLDMADGTEAFF; DNA: TGTGCCAGCAGCTTAGATATGGCAGATGGAACTGAAGCTTTCTTT
size: once; V: TRBV5-6; D: .; J: TRBJ1-4; CDR3: CASSTTGLGEKLFF; DNA: TGTGCCAGCAGCACGACAGGTTTAGGGGAAAAACTGTTTTTT
size: once; V: TRBV18; D: .; J: TRBJ1-5; CDR3: CASSPDGGPQHF; DNA: TGTGCCAGCTCACCCGATGGGGGGCCCCAGCATTTT
size: .; V: TRBV5-1; D: .; J: TRBJ1-1; CDR3: CASSRRGNTEAFF; DNA: TGCGCCAGCAGTCGTCGGGGTAACACTGAAGCTTTCTTT
size: .; V: TRBV4-2; D: .; J: TRBJ1-1; CDR3: CASSQGRGNTEAFF; DNA: TGTGCCAGCAGCCAAGGCCGGGGGAACACTGAAGCTTTCTTT
size: .; V: TRBV23-1; D: TRBD2; J: TRBJ2-6; CDR3: CASSQTSGAWGANVLTF; DNA: TGCGCCAGCAGTCAAACCAGCGGGGCGTGGGGGGCCAACGTCCTGACTTTC
size: .; V: TRBV5-1; D: TRBD2; J: TRBJ2-1; CDR3: CASSLEAGEQFF; DNA: TGCGCCAGCAGCTTGGAAGCGGGGGAGCAGTTCTTC
size: few; V: TRBV30; D: TRBD2; J: TRBJ2-1; CDR3: CAWSVGLAGYNEQFF; DNA: TGTGCCTGGAGTGTAGGGCTAGCGGGCTACAATGAGCAGTTCTTC
size: .; V: TRBV21-1; D: .; J: TRBJ2-7; CDR3: CASNTMGRVYEQYF; DNA: TGTGCCAGCAACACGATGGGCAGGGTCTACGAGCAGTACTTC
size: .; V: TRBV5-1; D: .; J: TRBJ1-4; CDR3: CASSSGRLGEQANNEKLFF; DNA: TGCGCCAGCAGCTCGGGACGGTTGGGGGAACAAGCGAATAATGAAAAACTGTTTTTT
size: .; V: TRBV4-1; D: TRBD2; J: TRBJ2-4; CDR3: CASSQTSEDIQYF; DNA: TGCGCCAGCAGCCAGACTAGCGAGGACATTCAGTACTTC
size: .; V: TRBV7-6; D: TRBD1; J: TRBJ2-1; CDR3: CASSSYGGTGLFF; DNA: TGTGCCAGCAGCTCCTACGGGGGGACAGGGTTGTTCTTC
size: .; V: TRBV11-2; D: .; J: TRBJ1-1; CDR3: CASSLLQVRQNTEAFF; DNA: TGTGCCAGCAGCCTACTACAGGTTAGGCAGAACACTGAAGCTTTCTTT
size: .; V: TRBV28; D: TRBD1; J: TRBJ2-7; CDR3: CAASGQGMYF; DNA: TGTGCCGCATCTGGACAGGGGATGTACTTC
size: few; V: TRBV5-1; D: .; J: TRBJ2-7; CDR3: CASSPSIAAADEQYF; DNA: TGCGCCAGCAGCCCCTCAATAGCGGCAGCCGACGAGCAGTACTTC
size: few; V: TRBV15; D: TRBD1; J: TRBJ2-6; CDR3: CATSRRTGWANVLTF; DNA: TGTGCCACCAGCAGAAGGACAGGCTGGGCCAACGTCCTGACTTTC
size: .; V: TRBV5-1; D: TRBD1; J: TRBJ2-7; CDR3: CASSTNRGSYEQYF; DNA: TGCGCCAGCAGTACCAACAGGGGCTCCTACGAGCAGTACTTC
size: few; V: TRBV5-4; D: TRBD1; J: TRBJ2-1; CDR3: CASSRGDRGFIEQFF; DNA: TGTGCCAGCAGCAGGGGGGACAGGGGTTTCATTGAGCAGTTCTTC
size: .; V: TRBV7-9; D: .; J: TRBJ2-5; CDR3: CASSPGGGSQETQYF; DNA: TGTGCCAGCAGCCCCGGAGGGGGTTCACAAGAGACCCAGTACTTC
size: .; V: TRBV18; D: .; J: TRBJ2-1; CDR3: CASSPRNPWAAVGSYNEQFF; DNA: TGTGCCAGCTCACCACGGAACCCATGGGCAGCGGTTGGCTCCTACAATGAGCAGTTCTTC
size: .; V: TRBV7-9; D: .; J: TRBJ2-3; CDR3: CASSLGPYSTDTQYF; DNA: TGTGCCAGCAGCCTTGGTCCCTATAGCACAGATACGCAGTATTTT
size: .; V: TRBV29-1; D: .; J: TRBJ2-7; CDR3: CSVAVRGGNYEQYF; DNA: TGCAGCGTTGCCGTTCGAGGGGGGAACTACGAGCAGTACTTC
size: .; V: TRBV7-6; D: .; J: TRBJ2-2; CDR3: CASSEDRHTGELFF; DNA: TGTGCCAGCAGCGAGGACAGACACACCGGGGAGCTGTTTTTT
size: .; V: TRBV7-3; D: TRBD1; J: TRBJ2-5; CDR3: CASSPGQGTETQYF; DNA: TGTGCCAGCAGCCCCGGACAGGGGACAGAGACCCAGTACTTC
size: .; V: TRBV6-1; D: TRBD1; J: TRBJ2-7; CDR3: CASSEPGQAPYEQCF; DNA: TGTGCCAGCAGTGAACCGGGACAGGCTCCCTACGAGCAGTGCTTC
size: .; V: TRBV2; D: .; J: TRBJ1-4; CDR3: CASTRPNEKLFF; DNA: TGTGCCAGCACCAGACCTAATGAAAAACTGTTTTTT
size: once; V: TRBV6-6; D: TRBD2; J: TRBJ2-1; CDR3: CASRPGTSGRYEQFF; DNA: TGTGCCAGCAGACCCGGGACTAGCGGGAGATATGAGCAGTTCTTC
size: .; V: TRBV4-1; D: TRBD1; J: TRBJ2-3; CDR3: CASSQDRRTGRTDTQYF; DNA: TGCGCCAGCAGCCAAGATAGAAGGACAGGGCGCACAGATACGCAGTATTTT
size: .; V: TRBV7-3; D: TRBD1; J: TRBJ1-6; CDR3: CASSTGVLGSPLHF; DNA: TGTGCCAGCAGCACAGGGGTTTTAGGGTCACCCCTCCACTTT
size: .; V: TRBV7-7; D: .; J: TRBJ2-3; CDR3: CASSLGRSDTQYF; DNA: TGTGCCAGCAGCTTAGGACGGTCAGATACGCAGTATTTT
size: .; V: TRBV28; D: TRBD2; J: TRBJ2-1; CDR3: CASSSPPGEGLNEQFF; DNA: TGTGCCAGCAGTTCCCCCCCGGGGGAGGGCCTCAATGAGCAGTTCTTC
size: .; V: TRBV4-1; D: .; J: TRBJ2-5; CDR3: CASSQASLQETQYF; DNA: TGCGCCAGCAGCCAAGCCAGCCTTCAAGAGACCCAGTACTTC
size: .; V: TRBV15; D: TRBD2; J: TRBJ2-5; CDR3: CATSGDFAGGQETQYF; DNA: TGTGCCACCAGCGGGGATTTTGCGGGGGGGCAAGAGACCCAGTACTTC
size: .; V: TRBV2; D: TRBD2; J: TRBJ2-2; CDR3: CASSEVAGTNTGELFF; DNA: TGTGCCAGCAGTGAAGTAGCGGGAACGAACACCGGGGAGCTGTTTTTT